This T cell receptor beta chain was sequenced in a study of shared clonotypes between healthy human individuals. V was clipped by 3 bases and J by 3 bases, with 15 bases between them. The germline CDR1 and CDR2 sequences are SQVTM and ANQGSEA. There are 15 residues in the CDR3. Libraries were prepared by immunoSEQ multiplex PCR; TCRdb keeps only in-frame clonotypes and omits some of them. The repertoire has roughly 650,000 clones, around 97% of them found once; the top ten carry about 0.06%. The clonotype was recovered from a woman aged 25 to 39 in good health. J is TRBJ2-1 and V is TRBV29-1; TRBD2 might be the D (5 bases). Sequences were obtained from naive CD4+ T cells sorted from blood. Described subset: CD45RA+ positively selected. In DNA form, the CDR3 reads TGCAGCGTTGACCGACGGGGATCCCGCTACAATGAGCAGTTCTTC. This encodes CSVDRRGSRYNEQFF.